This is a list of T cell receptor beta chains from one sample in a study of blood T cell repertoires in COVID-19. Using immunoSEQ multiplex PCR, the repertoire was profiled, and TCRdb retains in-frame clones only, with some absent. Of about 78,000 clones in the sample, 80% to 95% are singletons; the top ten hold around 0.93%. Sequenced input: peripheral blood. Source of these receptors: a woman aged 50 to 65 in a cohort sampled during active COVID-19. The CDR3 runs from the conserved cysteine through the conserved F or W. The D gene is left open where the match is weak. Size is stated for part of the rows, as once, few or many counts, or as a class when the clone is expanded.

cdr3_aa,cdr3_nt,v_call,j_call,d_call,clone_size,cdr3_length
CASSLSGTGNRNTIYF,TGTGCCAGCAGCCTCTCCGGGACAGGGAATAGAAACACCATATATTTT,TRBV13,TRBJ1-3,TRBD1,.,16
CSVAPGWGNTEAFF,TGCAGCGTGGCCCCAGGGTGGGGGAACACTGAAGCTTTCTTT,TRBV29-1,TRBJ1-1,.,.,14
CASSLALTGASYGYTF,TGTGCCAGCAGCCTTGCCCTGACAGGGGCCTCCTATGGCTACACCTTC,TRBV6-6,TRBJ1-2,TRBD1,.,16
CASSLGLAPGDGELFF,TGCGCCAGCAGTCTTGGACTAGCGCCAGGGGACGGGGAGCTGTTTTTT,TRBV10-1,TRBJ2-2,TRBD2,.,16
CASSLGGDYHGYTF,TGTGCCAGCAGCTTAGGGGGGGACTACCATGGCTACACCTTC,TRBV7-2,TRBJ1-2,.,.,14
CASKGEGTGANVLTF,TGCGCCAGCAAGGGGGAGGGCACTGGGGCCAACGTCCTGACTTTC,TRBV10-2,TRBJ2-6,.,few,15
CASSSGQRNTIYF,TGTGCCAGCAGTTCTGGACAGAGGAACACCATATATTTT,TRBV28,TRBJ1-3,.,.,13
CASSATGQGEGEAFF,TGCGCCAGCAGCGCGACGGGACAGGGGGAAGGCGAAGCTTTCTTT,TRBV5-1,TRBJ1-1,TRBD1,.,15
CASSSTLPAFTGELFF,TGTGCCAGCAGCTCCACTTTACCCGCGTTTACCGGGGAGCTGTTTTTT,TRBV27,TRBJ2-2,.,.,16
CASSAFDEQYF,TGTGCCAGCAGCGCGTTCGACGAGCAGTACTTC,TRBV7-9,TRBJ2-7,.,few,11
CASRSTVETQYF,TGTGCCAGCAGATCTACCGTGGAGACCCAGTACTTC,TRBV6-5,TRBJ2-5,.,.,12
CASIPGTVNNSPLHF,TGTGCCAGCATCCCGGGGACAGTAAATAATTCACCCCTCCACTTT,TRBV28,TRBJ1-6,TRBD1,few,15
CASSQSTGWDTEAFF,TGTGCCAGCAGCCAATCCACAGGGTGGGACACTGAAGCTTTCTTT,TRBV4-2,TRBJ1-1,.,.,15
CASSSGDYGYTF,TGTGCCAGCAGCTCAGGGGACTATGGCTACACCTTC,TRBV12-3/TRBV12-4,TRBJ1-2,.,.,12
CASGGGGPTDTQYF,TGTGCCTCGGGTGGGGGAGGGCCGACAGATACGCAGTATTTT,TRBV3-1/TRBV3-2,TRBJ2-3,TRBD2,.,14
CASSFSGRDEQFF,TGTGCCAGCAGTTTTAGCGGGAGGGATGAGCAGTTCTTC,TRBV7-9,TRBJ2-1,TRBD2,.,13
CASSTNPGQGLYEQYF,TGTGCCAGCTCAACAAACCCGGGACAGGGGCTCTACGAGCAGTACTTC,TRBV18,TRBJ2-7,TRBD1,.,16
CASSVDWVGNTEAFF,TGTGCCAGCAGCGTCGACTGGGTGGGTAACACTGAAGCTTTCTTT,TRBV7-8,TRBJ1-1,.,.,15
CASSQGRSPLHF,TGCGCCAGCAGCCAAGGTCGGTCACCCCTCCACTTT,TRBV4-1,TRBJ1-6,.,few,12
CASNGGIETQYF,TGTGCCAGCAACGGGGGTATAGAGACCCAGTACTTC,TRBV28,TRBJ2-5,.,.,12
CATWGLIGYTF,TGTGCCACATGGGGGCTTATAGGCTACACCTTC,TRBV19,TRBJ1-2,.,.,11
CASSLTSQGLGQPQHF,TGTGCCAGCAGCTTAACCTCTCAGGGGCTAGGGCAGCCCCAGCATTTT,TRBV7-6,TRBJ1-5,.,.,16
CASSLSQGGPEAFF,TGTGCCAGCAGTTTAAGTCAGGGAGGGCCTGAAGCTTTCTTT,TRBV28,TRBJ1-1,.,.,14
CASSLVTGGDNEQFF,TGTGCCAGCAGCTTAGTGACGGGAGGCGACAATGAGCAGTTCTTC,TRBV7-8,TRBJ2-1,TRBD2,.,15
CASSLGGRVYEQYF,TGTGCCAGCAGCTTAGGCGGGAGGGTCTACGAGCAGTACTTC,TRBV7-9,TRBJ2-7,TRBD2,.,14
CASSEGRNRGYSPLHF,TGTGCCAGCAGTGAAGGTCGAAACAGGGGATATTCACCCCTCCACTTT,TRBV2,TRBJ1-6,TRBD1,once,16
CASSQSGSGTGELFF,TGCGCCAGCAGCCAGTCAGGGTCGGGCACCGGGGAGCTGTTTTTT,TRBV4-1,TRBJ2-2,.,few,15
CASSLGDRALRETQYF,TGTGCCAGCAGCTTGGGGGACAGGGCCCTGAGGGAGACCCAGTACTTC,TRBV11-2,TRBJ2-5,TRBD1,.,16
CASSLYERAVSPLHF,TGTGCCAGCAGCCTATACGAGCGAGCTGTGTCTCCCCTCCACTTT,TRBV3-1/TRBV3-2,TRBJ1-6,.,.,15
CASSGLAENTGELFF,TGTGCCAGCTCAGGTCTAGCGGAGAACACCGGGGAGCTGTTTTTT,TRBV18,TRBJ2-2,TRBD2,once,15